This TCR beta chain was observed in a study of identical twins. Study-level points and caveats: Shared out-of-frame alpha sequences (those common to twins) showed excess low generation probability.

TCRdb re-analysed the 5' RACE reads in MiXCR, keeping a single row per CDR3 protein. The sample includes about 700,000 distinct CDR3 sequences, 8.6% of them seen just once. Trimming pared 6 bases from V and 7 bases from J, leaving 16 bases between. The CDR3 sequence is 12 residues long. Germline CDR1 and CDR2: DFQATT and SNEGSKA (reference sequence). In regard to this clonotype: Its antigen is currently unknown.

This sample was also put to use in a study of yellow fever vaccine responses in identical twins. This second study says: Reports say the vaccine T cell response in twins looked partly convergent and partly personalized.

The rearrangement joins TRBV20-1 to TRBJ2-7; D perhaps matches TRBD1 (5 bases). Sequencing input: PBMCs. The receptor was derived from a young woman in good health. The CDR3 bases are TGCAGTGCCACGACAAAGGGGTATGAGCAGTACTTC. It specifies CSATTKGYEQYF.